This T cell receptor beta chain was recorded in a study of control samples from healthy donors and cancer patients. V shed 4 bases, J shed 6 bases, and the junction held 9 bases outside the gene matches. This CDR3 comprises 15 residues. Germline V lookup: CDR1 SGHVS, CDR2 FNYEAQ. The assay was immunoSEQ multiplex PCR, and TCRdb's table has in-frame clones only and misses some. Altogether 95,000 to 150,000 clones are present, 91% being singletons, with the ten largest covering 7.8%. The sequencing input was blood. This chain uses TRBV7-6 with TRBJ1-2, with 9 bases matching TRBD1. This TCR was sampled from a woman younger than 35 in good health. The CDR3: CASSWTTDRGDGYTF. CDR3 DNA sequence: TGTGCCAGCAGCTGGACGACCGACAGGGGGGATGGCTACACCTTC.